This entry features one T cell receptor beta chain sequence. V dropped 0 bases and J dropped 1 base, with 10 bases sitting between them. There are 16 residues in the CDR3. The germline CDR1 and CDR2 sequences are SGDLS and YYNGEE. This specimen comes from a study of cytomegalovirus exposure and HLA in healthy donors. The method was immunoSEQ multiplex PCR; TCRdb's version includes in-frame clones alone and lacks a portion of them. The table includes 150,000 to 200,000 clones, 80% to 85% detected once. Sequencing was done on a sample of PBMCs. The J gene is TRBJ2-2, the V gene TRBV9; the D gene is possibly TRBD1 (5 bases). The receptor comes from a man in his thirties or forties in good health and CMV-seropositive. CDR3 amino acids: CASSVDAGMNTGELFF. CDR3 nucleotides: TGTGCCAGCAGCGTAGATGCAGGGATGAACACCGGGGAGCTGTTTTTT.